What follows are 19 T cell receptor beta chains derived from one specimen sequenced in a study of PD-1 blockade in classical Hodgkin lymphoma. Measured with immunoSEQ multiplex PCR; TCRdb has only the in-frame clones, and not every one. The table includes 25,000 to 35,000 clones, roughly two thirds detected once. Every one of the patients relapsed after autologous stem cell transplantation (brentuximab vedotin exposure was variable). This sample comprised peripheral blood mononuclear cells (PBMCs), obtained before the second cycle of nivolumab. The source of these receptors is a human donor with classical Hodgkin lymphoma.

This clone was seen more than once but under ten times. The chain carries TRBV7-9 and TRBJ1-3; no clear D. V lost 3 bases and J 4 bases, leaving 10 bases between the germline ends. CDR3 length: 14 residues. Germline loops: CDR1 SEHNR, CDR2 FQNEAQ (reference sequence). CDR3: CASSLRGLGNTIYF. The CDR3 nucleotides are TGTGCCAGCAGCTTGAGAGGGTTGGGAAACACCATATATTTT.

This chain links TRBV19 with TRBJ2-1; 7 bases are a match to TRBD2. The CDR3 extends over 15 amino acids. V gave up 7 bases and J gave up 4 bases; unmatched junction bases: 10. CDR1 and CDR2 from the germline V gene are LNHDA and SQIVND (reference sequence). For the CDR3, the DNA is TGTGCCAGTACCCCGGGAGGCGGGGTTTACAATGAGCAGTTCTTC. Translated: CASTPGGGVYNEQFF. The variable domain in full, with the rest retrieved from reference TRBV19 and TRBJ2-1, is DGGITQSPKYLFRKEGQNVTLSCEQNLNHDAMYWYRQDPGQGLRLIYYSQIVNDFQKGDIAEGYSVSREKKESFPLTVTSAQKNPTAFYLCASTPGGGVYNEQFFGPGTRLTVL.

The sample holds one count of this clone. The V and J genes are TRBV6-5 and TRBJ1-2, with 7 nucleotides matching TRBD1. Germline V gives CDR1 MNHEY, CDR2 SVGAGI. Unmatched junction bases numbered 7, after V lost 6 bases and J lost 6 bases. CDR3 size: 13 residues. The DNA for the CDR3 is TGTGCCAGCAGAATAATTGACAGGGATGGCTACACCTTC. Protein: CASRIIDRDGYTF.

This clone was detected only a few times. J is TRBJ1-6 and V is TRBV14; 7 nucleotides align to TRBD1. This CDR3 contains 14 residues. Germline trimming cut 4 bases from V and 11 bases from J; bases unmatched to any gene: 8. Per germline, CDR1 SGHDN and CDR2 FVKESK. The CDR3 is CASSLRGLRTPLHF. The DNA for the CDR3 is TGTGCCAGCAGCCTAAGGGGGCTAAGGACACCCCTCCACTTT.

The gene calls are TRBV5-1 and TRBJ2-1; D unclear. Trimming cost V 0 bases and J 4 bases, with 5 bases left between them. The germline V gene has CDR1 SGHRS and CDR2 YFSETQ. The CDR3 totals 13 residues. The CDR3 sequence: CASSLADYNEQFF. The CDR3 nucleotides are TGCGCCAGCAGCTTGGCCGATTACAATGAGCAGTTCTTC.

In DNA form, the CDR3 reads TGTGCCAGCAGCTTAGAGGCAGGGGACAACAATGAGCAGTTCTTC. Residues: CASSLEAGDNNEQFF. The rearrangement joins TRBV7-6 to TRBJ2-1; D is possibly TRBD1 (6 bases). CDR1 is SGHVS, CDR2 FNYEAQ, per germline. V was clipped by 1 base and J by 5 bases, with 12 bases between them. This CDR3 has 15 residues. The full variable domain, rest sourced from reference TRBV7-6 and TRBJ2-1, is GAGVSQSPRYKVTKRGQDVALRCDPISGHVSLYWYRQALGQGPEFLTYFNYEAQQDKSGLPNDRFSAERPEGSISTLTIQRTEQRDSAMYRCASSLEAGDNNEQFFGPGTRLTVL.

The chain recombines TRBV9 with TRBJ1-1; D gene uncertain. Germline-derived CDR1 and CDR2 are SGDLS and YYNGEE. The CDR3 is made up of 13 amino acids. V was shortened by 4 bases and J by 0 bases, with 7 bases between the two germline ends. The CDR3 DNA reads as TGTGCCAGCAGCAGTACAGTGAACACTGAAGCTTTCTTT. Amino acid sequence: CASSSTVNTEAFF.

The J gene is TRBJ2-3, the V gene TRBV5-3; TRBD2 aligns across 7 bases. Being an ORF, TRBV5-3 has a function that is uncertain. V shed 10 bases and J 6 bases; nucleotides not matched to a gene: 11. CDR3 length: 13 amino acids. CDR3 loop: CAYSGAPADTQYF. For the CDR3, the DNA is TGTGCCTACAGCGGGGCACCCGCGGATACGCAGTATTTT.

This chain joins TRBV7-2 and TRBJ1-4; D call uncertain. This CDR3 has 12 residues. Trimming stripped 5 bases from V and 11 bases from J, with 12 bases between. In germline, CDR1 is SGHTA, CDR2 FQGNSA. The CDR3 region is CASSVSGRKLFF. The CDR3 coding sequence is TGTGCCAGCAGCGTTTCCGGGAGGAAACTGTTTTTT.

V and J are TRBV19 and TRBJ1-2; no clear D gene. The V end was cut by 1 base, the J end by 7 bases, with 13 bases between. The CDR3 consists of 14 residues. Germline V gene lookup returns CDR1 LNHDA and CDR2 SQIVND (reference sequence). CDR3 protein: CASSIARSPSGYTF. The CDR3 DNA reads as TGTGCCAGTAGTATAGCCCGTTCCCCATCTGGCTACACCTTC.

This sequence joins TRBV4-3 and TRBJ2-1; TRBD1 matches at 8 bases. V shed 2 bases and J 11 bases; nucleotides not matched to a gene: 11. The germline V gene encodes CDR1 LGHNA and CDR2 YSLEER. The CDR3 totals 15 residues. The CDR3 nucleotides are TGCGCCAGCAGCCAAACGACAGGGGACGGGATTAAGCAGTTCTTC. As protein: CASSQTTGDGIKQFF.

This clone turned up a few times. The CDR3 region is CAWSFYKDQPQHF. The CDR3 nucleotides are TGTGCCTGGAGCTTCTACAAGGATCAGCCCCAGCATTTT. This chain uses TRBV30 with TRBJ1-5, with D unresolved. The CDR3 is 13 amino acids. Looked up from germline, CDR1 is GTSNPN and CDR2 is SVGIG (reference sequence). With 3 bases removed from V and 5 bases from J, the gap between germline ends came to 11 bases.

The V call is TRBV30, the J call TRBJ2-1; possible D gene TRBD2, 6 bases. Germline V gene sequence: CDR1 GTSNPN, CDR2 SVGIG (reference sequence). The CDR3 runs 11 residues. V lost 5 bases and J 7 bases, leaving 9 bases between the germline ends. The CDR3 here is CAWAGGNEQFF. CDR3 nucleotides: TGTGCCTGGGCCGGAGGGAATGAGCAGTTCTTC.

This clone showed up just a few times. This chain uses TRBV30 with TRBJ1-1, with D perhaps TRBD1 (5 bases). V was pared by 1 base and J by 10 bases, with 16 bases between. The germline gives CDR1 GTSNPN, CDR2 SVGIG (reference sequence). This CDR3 region has 13 residues. The CDR3 DNA reads as TGTGCCTGGAGTGCTTTCGGCGGGGGGTTAGCTTTCTTT. This translates into CAWSAFGGGLAFF.

The chain has TRBV2 and TRBJ1-3, with 7 bases identical to TRBD1. Trimming took 6 bases from V and 1 from J; bases not matched to a gene: 3. CDR3 length equals 14 residues. Germline V CDR1 and CDR2: SNHLY, FYNNEI. The CDR3 DNA is TGTGCCAGCAGAAAGGGGGCTTCTGGAAACACCATATATTTT. Its translation is CASRKGASGNTIYF.

CDR3 sequence (DNA): TGTGCCAGCTCAACCAGCGGAGTCCAAGAGACCCAGTACTTC. Translation gives CASSTSGVQETQYF. The chain links TRBV18 to TRBJ2-5, with a weak D call TRBD2 (5 bases). Trimming cost V 5 bases and J 1 base, with 11 bases left between them. The germline V gene has CDR1 KGHSH and CDR2 LQKENI. This CDR3 region has 14 residues.

The CDR3 protein is CASKGTLSGGIQPQHF. CDR3 DNA sequence: TGTGCCAGTAAGGGGACACTATCTGGGGGCATTCAGCCCCAGCATTTT. The chain uses TRBV19 and TRBJ1-5; D is perhaps TRBD1 (6 bases). Germline assignment: CDR1 LNHDA and CDR2 SQIVND (reference sequence). This CDR3 is 16 amino acids long. Trimming pared 7 bases from V and 6 bases from J, leaving 22 bases between.

The chain uses TRBV7-8 and TRBJ2-7; TRBD2 matches 8 bases. The CDR3 contains 19 residues. With 0 bases clipped from V and 0 bases from J, the junction kept 13 bases outside the gene matches. Germline V gives CDR1 SGHVS, CDR2 FQNEAQ. CDR3 bases: TGTGCCAGCAGCTTAGCGCGGGGGGTCGGCGGGGTAAGCTCCTACGAGCAGTACTTC. This sequence encodes CASSLARGVGGVSSYEQYF. The entire variable domain, with the rest obtained from reference TRBV7-8 and TRBJ2-7, is as follows: GAGVSQSPRYKVAKRGQDVALRCDPISGHVSLFWYQQALGQGPEFLTYFQNEAQLDKSGLPSDRFFAERPEGSVSTLKIQRTQQEDSAVYLCASSLARGVGGVSSYEQYFGPGTRLTVT.

This clone was detected many times. V usage is TRBV5-1 and J usage is TRBJ1-5; 7 bases are shared with TRBD1. V was pared by 4 bases and J by 6 bases, with 7 bases of the junction left unmatched. The germline V gene encodes CDR1 SGHRS and CDR2 YFSETQ. The CDR3 has 14 residues. CDR3 bases: TGCGCCAGCAGCCTAAGACAGGGAGGTCAGCCCCAGCATTTT. Its protein is CASSLRQGGQPQHF.